The text below deals with one T cell receptor beta chain. Its target is not known. This sample is part of a study of CD8+CD57+ T cells in acquired aplastic anemia. Turning to the study itself: Quantities of DNA derived from sorted CD4+ and CD8+ cells averaged 3.2 ug.

Study results and limitations: Common to patients and controls were 25 to 30 CD8+ CDR3 sequences. Researchers reported that CD8+ Simpson's diversity was not significantly different in patients versus controls.

The use of genomic DNA as template underpinned the TCR beta VDJ and CDR3 profiling. A single record per CDR3 protein comes from TCRdb applying MiXCR to the reads. The data hold hundreds of thousands of distinct CDR3 sequences, with 60% to 80% observed a single time. CDR3 length: 15 residues. V shed 1 base and J 0 bases; nucleotides not matched to a gene: 2. Germline loops: CDR1 SGHNT, CDR2 YYREEE (reference sequence). Sequenced: sorted CD4+, CD8+, or CD8+CD57+ T cells (not recorded which) from PBMCs. The sequence came from a human donor in good health, serving as a control. The chain uses TRBV5-4 and TRBJ2-3; 7 nucleotides agree with TRBD2. The DNA of the CDR3 is TGTGCCAGCAGCTTGAGCGGGGCTAGCACAGATACGCAGTATTTT. It encodes CASSLSGASTDTQYF.